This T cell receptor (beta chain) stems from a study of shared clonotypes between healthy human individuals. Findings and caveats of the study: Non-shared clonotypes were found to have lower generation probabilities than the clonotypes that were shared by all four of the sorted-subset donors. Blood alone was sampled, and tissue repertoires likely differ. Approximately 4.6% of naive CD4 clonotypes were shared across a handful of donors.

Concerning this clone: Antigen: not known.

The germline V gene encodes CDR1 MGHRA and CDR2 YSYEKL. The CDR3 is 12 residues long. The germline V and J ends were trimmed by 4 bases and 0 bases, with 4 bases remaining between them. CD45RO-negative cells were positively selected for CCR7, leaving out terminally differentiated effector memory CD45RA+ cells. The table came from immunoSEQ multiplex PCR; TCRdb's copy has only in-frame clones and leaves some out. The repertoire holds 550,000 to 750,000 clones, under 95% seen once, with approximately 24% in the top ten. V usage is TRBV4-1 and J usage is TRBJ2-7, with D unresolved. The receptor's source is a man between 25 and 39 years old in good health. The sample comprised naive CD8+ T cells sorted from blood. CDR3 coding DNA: TGCGCCAGCAGCCCAAGCTCCTACGAGCAGTACTTC. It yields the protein CASSPSSYEQYF.